This T cell receptor beta chain was captured in a study of blood T cell repertoires in COVID-19. The germline V gene encodes CDR1 SGHTA and CDR2 FQGNSA. The germline V and J ends were trimmed by 4 bases and 4 bases, with 15 bases remaining between them. This CDR3 has 15 amino acids. Original processing notes: By means of reference gene primer amplification, nucleated cell counts were estimated. Assay: immunoSEQ multiplex PCR; the TCRdb copy retains only in-frame clones and omits some. V and J calls and clone size are those listed in that table; D and trimming were worked out from the DNA. In the table there are over 350,000 clones, roughly 91% of which are singletons.

The specimen was PBMCs or T cells enriched from blood (not recorded which). The clonotype was recovered from a young woman who had recovered from COVID-19. The V call is TRBV7-2, the J call TRBJ2-3, with D maybe TRBD2 (6 bases). The CDR3 sequence: CASSSYFGEADTQYF. DNA of the CDR3: TGTGCCAGCAGCTCCTACTTTGGGGAGGCAGATACGCAGTATTTT. The full variable domain, in which reference TRBV7-2 and TRBJ2-3 provide the parts outside the CDR3, is GAGVSQSPSNKVTEKGKDVELRCDPISGHTALYWYRQSLGQGLEFLIYFQGNSAPDKSGLPSDRFSAERTGGSVSTLTIQRTQQEDSAVYLCASSSYFGEADTQYFGPGTRLTVL.